The rows below give T cell receptor beta chains drawn from one sample of a study of lymphopenia after photon versus proton radiotherapy. This table comes from immunoSEQ multiplex PCR, and its TCRdb copy is limited to in-frame clones, with some not included. This table holds some 20,000 clones, approximately 90% found once. The sample consisted of peripheral blood, taken from a patient treated with proton-based radiotherapy. Receptors originate from an elderly man with esophageal cancer. Each CDR3 is given with its conserved first and last residue. Each record gives: CDR3 protein, J gene, V gene, CDR3 length.

CASSAGPGEETQYF TRBJ2-5 TRBV11-1 14
CASSLGTGVNQPQHF TRBJ1-5 TRBV5-4 15
CASSLRSNAEAFF TRBJ1-1 TRBV7-9 13
CAISEQVGADNSPLHF TRBJ1-6 TRBV10-3 16
CASSLDGGGFSGANVLTF TRBJ2-6 TRBV7-2 18
CASSRLQETQYF TRBJ2-5 TRBV7-2 12
CASSWGAEDNEQFF TRBJ2-1 TRBV5-1 14
CASSYRGNTEAFF TRBJ1-1 TRBV6-5 13
CASSLDVTPNLDEQFF TRBJ2-1 TRBV5-4 16
CSVKSDREEETQYF TRBJ2-5 TRBV29-1 14